Below, 16 T cell receptor beta chains from the same sample are listed, as sequenced in a study of T cell responses to AZD1222 COVID-19 vaccine. Clones were sequenced by immunoSEQ multiplex PCR, and TCRdb holds only the in-frame ones, with some missing. The table lists about 120,000 clones, approximately 90% of them singletons. The specimen was peripheral blood, collected 28 days after the second AZD1222 dose. Receptors originate from an adult who received the AZD1222 COVID-19 vaccine.

The chain carries TRBV30 and TRBJ2-7; D is unclear. The CDR3 contains 12 residues. From germline, CDR1 is GTSNPN and CDR2 SVGIG (reference sequence). Trimming stripped 3 bases from V and 7 bases from J, with 13 bases between. CDR3 sequence: CAWRHPRAEQYF. The DNA of the CDR3 is TGTGCCTGGAGACACCCACGGGCAGAGCAGTACTTC.

The CDR3 coding sequence is TGTGCCAGCAGCCTTAGCGGGGGGGACTACAATGAGCAGTTCTTC. It codes for CASSLSGGDYNEQFF. This chain joins TRBV9 and TRBJ2-1; 11 nucleotides align to TRBD2. V gave up 4 bases and J gave up 3 bases; unmatched junction bases: 3. Germline values: CDR1 SGDLS, CDR2 YYNGEE. This CDR3 has 15 amino acids.

The chain carries TRBV7-2 and TRBJ1-1; D gene uncertain. The V and J ends lost 2 bases and 0 bases respectively, with 7 bases between them. Per germline, CDR1 SGHTA and CDR2 FQGNSA. CDR3 length equals 14 residues. CDR3 protein: CASSLYGVNTEAFF. The CDR3 bases are TGTGCCAGCAGCTTATACGGGGTGAACACTGAAGCTTTCTTT.

V is TRBV6-5 and J is TRBJ2-7, with 7 bases matching TRBD2. Germline loops: CDR1 MNHEY, CDR2 SVGAGI. The length of the CDR3 is 13 residues. V shed 6 bases and J 3 bases; nucleotides not matched to a gene: 5. CDR3 sequence: CASSRTSDYEQYF. For the CDR3, the DNA is TGTGCCAGCAGCCGAACTAGCGACTACGAGCAGTACTTC.

With regard to this clone: One junction end disagrees with the germline gene, perhaps due to a read error. The V call is TRBV28, the J call TRBJ1-2; TRBD1 aligns across 7 bases. The CDR3 is 11 residues long. Germline lookup yields CDR1 MDHEN and CDR2 SYDVKM. CDR3 nucleotide sequence: TGTGCCAGCAGTTTACCGGGGACAGCCAATTTC. Its translation: CASSLPGTANF.

The V and J genes are TRBV6-1 and TRBJ1-5; no firm D call. Per the germline V gene, CDR1 is MNHNS and CDR2 is SASEGT. Trimming pared 2 bases from V and 11 bases from J, leaving 13 bases between. This CDR3 comprises 13 residues. CDR3 coding DNA: TGTGCCAGCAGTGAACCCCCGCCCAGGTCCCAGCATTTT. Translating gives CASSEPPPRSQHF.

V is TRBV19 and J is TRBJ1-2; no reliable D call. Germline CDR1 is LNHDA and CDR2 is SQIVND (reference sequence). The V end was cut by 2 bases, the J end by 3 bases, with 16 bases between. CDR3 length equals 16 residues. DNA of the CDR3: TGTGCCAGTAGTATACCCGCTGTCGGCACCTACTATGGCTACACCTTC. Translated: CASSIPAVGTYYGYTF.

J is TRBJ1-2 and V is TRBV7-9; D perhaps matches TRBD1 (5 bases). In germline, CDR1 is SEHNR, CDR2 FQNEAQ (reference sequence). The CDR3 runs to 15 residues. V dropped 1 base and J dropped 5 bases, with 14 bases sitting between them. CDR3 in amino acids: CASSLVAGASYGYTF. The DNA of the CDR3 is TGTGCCAGCAGCTTAGTTGCTGGGGCTAGTTATGGCTACACCTTC.

The CDR3: CASSFPGPGALHF. The DNA for the CDR3 is TGTGCCAGCAGCTTTCCGGGCCCCGGGGCCCTCCACTTT. V gene TRBV5-8 combines with J gene TRBJ1-6; D gene ambiguous. The V end was cut by 2 bases, the J end by 14 bases, with 14 bases between. CDR1 SGHTS and CDR2 YDEGEE come from the germline V gene. The CDR3 has 13 amino acids.

A word on this clone: Other DNA sequences in this specimen translate into the identical CDR3. V is TRBV7-3 and J is TRBJ1-1; 9 nucleotides match TRBD1. The V gene's germline CDR1 is SGHTA and CDR2 FQGTGA. J was trimmed by 5 bases and V by 5 bases; bases with no gene match: 3. The CDR3 length is 13 residues. CDR3 sequence: CASSPGQGTEAFF. CDR3 sequence (DNA): TGTGCCAGCAGCCCCGGACAGGGGACTGAAGCTTTCTTT.

The rearrangement uses TRBV28 and TRBJ2-3; 8 bases map to TRBD1. The CDR3 covers 16 residues. The V gene end was trimmed by 7 bases and the J gene end by 2 bases; junction bases not matched to a gene: 11. Germline V CDR1 and CDR2: MDHEN, SYDVKM. The CDR3 loop is CASNDLGTGITDTQYF. DNA of the CDR3: TGTGCCAGCAATGACCTGGGGACAGGCATCACAGATACGCAGTATTTT.

The rearrangement joins TRBV24-1 to TRBJ1-1; the D is unclear. Germline-derived CDR1 and CDR2 are KGHDR and SFDVKD. Trimming pared 3 bases from V and 4 bases from J, leaving 11 bases between. The CDR3 has 14 amino acids. CDR3 nucleotides: TGTGCCACCAGTGATCGGCGGGAGTTCACTGAAGCTTTCTTT. Its translation is CATSDRREFTEAFF.

The chain joins TRBV27 to TRBJ1-3; D unclear. CDR3 length: 19 amino acids. Germline CDR1 and CDR2: MNHEY and SMNVEV (reference sequence). V was pared by 3 bases and J by 0 bases, with 21 bases between. CDR3 sequence: CASSLSPPRSANSGNTIYF. The CDR3 nucleotides read TGTGCCAGCAGTTTGTCCCCTCCCCGATCAGCTAACTCTGGAAACACCATATATTTT.

CDR3 nucleotides: TGTGCCAGCAGTACACCATTCAGGGGTACTGAAGCTTTCTTT. Protein product: CASSTPFRGTEAFF. The chain recombines TRBV28 with TRBJ1-1; D perhaps matches TRBD1 (6 bases). Germline lookup yields CDR1 MDHEN and CDR2 SYDVKM. V lost 5 bases and J lost 5, with 15 bases in between. The CDR3 contains 14 residues.

The chain carries TRBV30 and TRBJ1-2; 10 bases are a match to TRBD1. Germline V CDR1 and CDR2: GTSNPN, SVGIG (reference sequence). V dropped 1 base and J dropped 5; count of bases not matched to a gene: 1. CDR3 length: 13 residues. The CDR3 DNA follows: TGTGCCTGGAGTGGACAGGGGGCTTATGGCTACACCTTC. As protein: CAWSGQGAYGYTF.

This chain joins TRBV24-1 and TRBJ1-2; the match to TRBD1 covers 10 bases. The CDR3 has 14 residues. Trimming cost V 4 bases and J 10 bases; bases outside gene matches: 8. CDR1 KGHDR and CDR2 SFDVKD come from the germline V gene. The CDR3, as DNA: TGTGCCACCAGTGAGCCCGGGACAGGGGTAGACTACACCTTC. It specifies CATSEPGTGVDYTF.